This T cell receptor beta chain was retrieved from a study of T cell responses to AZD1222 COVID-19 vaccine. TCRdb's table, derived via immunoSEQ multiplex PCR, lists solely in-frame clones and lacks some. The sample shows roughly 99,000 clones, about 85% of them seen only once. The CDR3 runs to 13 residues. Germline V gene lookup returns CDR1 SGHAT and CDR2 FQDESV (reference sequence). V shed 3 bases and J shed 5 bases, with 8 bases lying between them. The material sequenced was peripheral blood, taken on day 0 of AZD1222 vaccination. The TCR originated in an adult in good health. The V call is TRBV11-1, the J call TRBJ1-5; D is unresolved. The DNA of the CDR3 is TGTGCCAGCAGCTTGGCGGCTTATCAGCCCCAGCATTTT. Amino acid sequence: CASSLAAYQPQHF.